Presented here are 21 T cell receptor beta chains from one specimen sequenced in a study of beta chain features in type 1 diabetes. Study-level points and caveats: Moderate but significant shortening of TCRB CDR3s was recorded in all four CD4+ subsets from Type 1 diabetes patients.

The authors reverse transcribed all of the isolated RNA, so sequencing captured expressed TCRB transcripts. Here immunoSEQ multiplex PCR was the method, and the copy in TCRdb shows in-frame clones only, minus some. Among 550,000 to 850,000 clones listed, 10% to 15% were seen once. Their specific antigens are unknown. Sequenced: naive CD4+ T cells from blood. These receptors came from a man between 18 and 35 years old with type 1 diabetes.

This clone was seen more than once but under ten times. The chain uses TRBV20-1 and TRBJ1-1, with a weak D call TRBD1 (5 bases). CDR1 is DFQATT and CDR2 is SNEGSKA in the germline V gene (reference sequence). This CDR3 region has 11 residues. CDR3 loop: CTGAGGTEAFF. The CDR3, as DNA: TGCACCGGAGCGGGGGGAACTGAAGCTTTCTTT.

The genes are TRBV6-5 and TRBJ1-2; TRBD1 aligns across 7 bases. Germline loops: CDR1 MNHEY, CDR2 SVGAGI. The V and J ends lost 4 bases and 0 bases, in that order; junction bases with no gene match: 5. This CDR3 has 15 residues. CDR3 DNA: TGTGCCAGCAGTTCCCTGGGACAGTCTAACTATGGCTACACCTTC. Protein product: CASSSLGQSNYGYTF.

J is TRBJ1-4 and V is TRBV6-1, with a possible D match to TRBD1 (5 bases). Germline V gives CDR1 MNHNS, CDR2 SASEGT. Deletions cut 3 bases from V and 8 bases from J, with 10 bases between. The CDR3 extends over 13 amino acids. The CDR3 sequence is CASSDGTVEKLFF. The CDR3 bases are TGTGCCAGCAGTGACGGGACCGTCGAAAAACTGTTTTTT.

The chain uses TRBV7-8 and TRBJ1-1; D uncertain. There are 14 residues in the CDR3. CDR1 is SGHVS and CDR2 is FQNEAQ in the germline V gene. The V and J ends lost 5 bases and 7 bases respectively, with 17 bases between them. CDR3 protein: CASSLQVMNREAFF. The CDR3 nucleotides read TGTGCCAGCAGCCTGCAAGTAATGAACCGTGAAGCTTTCTTT.

This clone was detected a few times. The gene calls are TRBV2 and TRBJ2-4; the D is unclear. Looked up from germline, CDR1 is SNHLY and CDR2 is FYNNEI. This CDR3 is built from 15 residues. Trimming took 10 bases from V and 7 from J, leaving 23 bases between them. The CDR3 nucleotides read TGTGCCACCATTTTGGAGAGTGTTCTGAGGAACATTCAGTACTTC. Protein product: CATILESVLRNIQYF.

In this sample, this clone turned up a few times. The chain is built from TRBV5-1 and TRBJ2-7; D perhaps matches TRBD2 (6 bases). Per the germline V gene, CDR1 is SGHRS and CDR2 is YFSETQ. This CDR3 has 15 amino acids. V was pared by 7 bases and J by 0 bases, with 17 bases between. The CDR3 coding sequence is TGCGCCAGCTCAAGCGGGCCATACGGCTCCTACGAGCAGTACTTC. Its protein is CASSSGPYGSYEQYF.

This clone was counted a few times. The V and J genes are TRBV10-3 and TRBJ2-5, with a possible D match to TRBD2 (6 bases). The CDR3 has 12 amino acids. Germline V gene data show CDR1 as ENHRY and CDR2 as SYGVKD. Trimming stripped 6 bases from V and 4 bases from J, with 9 bases between. Here the CDR3 reads CAIRAGGETQYF. CDR3 bases: TGTGCCATCAGAGCGGGCGGAGAGACCCAGTACTTC.

This clone has just a few counts. The chain couples TRBV2 to TRBJ1-1; 11 nucleotides align to TRBD1. With V trimmed by 6 bases and J by 7 bases, 7 bases remained unmatched. CDR1 and CDR2 (germline): SNHLY, FYNNEI. The CDR3 length is 14 residues. The CDR3 sequence: CASSQDRGQVEAFF. The CDR3, as DNA: TGTGCCAGCAGCCAGGACAGGGGGCAGGTTGAAGCTTTCTTT. Full variable domain (outside the CDR3, taken from reference TRBV2 and TRBJ1-1): EPEVTQTPSHQVTQMGQEVILRCVPISNHLYFYWYRQILGQKVEFLVSFYNNEISEKSEIFDDQFSVERPDGSNFTLKIRSTKLEDSAMYFCASSQDRGQVEAFFGQGTRLTVV.

In regard to this clone: Other DNA sequences in the same sample also yield this CDR3. The chain recombines TRBV30 with TRBJ2-3; D unresolved. CDR1 is GTSNPN, CDR2 SVGIG, per germline (reference sequence). The CDR3 is 11 residues long. V was clipped by 5 bases and J by 1 base, with 4 bases between them. The CDR3 loop reads CAWGGTDTQYF. CDR3 bases: TGTGCCTGGGGGGGCACAGATACGCAGTATTTT.

V and J are TRBV9 and TRBJ2-7, with TRBD1 matching 9 bases. Trimming removed 0 bases from V and 2 bases from J; junction bases left unmatched: 6. CDR1 and CDR2 from the germline V gene are SGDLS and YYNGEE. The CDR3 is made up of 16 amino acids. The CDR3 nucleotides are TGTGCCAGCAGCGTAGCCGGGACAGGGTCTCCCTACGAGCAGTACTTC. It encodes CASSVAGTGSPYEQYF. Looking up the rest from reference TRBV9 and TRBJ2-7 gives the full variable domain: DSGVTQTPKHLITATGQRVTLRCSPRSGDLSVYWYQQSLDQGLQFLIQYYNGEERAKGNILERFSAQQFPDLHSELNLSSLELGDSALYFCASSVAGTGSPYEQYFGPGTRLTVT.

This clone appeared a few times. The CDR3 region has the DNA TGTGCCAGCATCCTCCGGGACAGGGCCCTCTCTGGGGCCAACGTCCTGACTTTC. Amino acids: CASILRDRALSGANVLTF. The chain joins TRBV7-9 to TRBJ2-6, with 9 bases lining up with TRBD1. The trim removed 7 bases at V and 0 bases at J, leaving 10 bases unmatched. In germline, CDR1 is SEHNR, CDR2 FQNEAQ (reference sequence). The CDR3 contains 18 residues.

The chain joins TRBV7-6 to TRBJ1-5, with D possibly matching TRBD1 (5 bases). Germline-derived CDR1 and CDR2 are SGHVS and FNYEAQ. The V end was cut by 4 bases, the J end by 3 bases, with 19 bases between. The CDR3 runs to 17 residues. CDR3 bases: TGTGCCAGCAGCTGGGACCCAGGTCCCACTCCCAATCAGCCCCAGCATTTT. It yields the protein CASSWDPGPTPNQPQHF.

This clone was observed a single time. Other DNA sequences within the sample encode an identical CDR3. The V gene is TRBV2, the J gene TRBJ2-5; D not resolved. The CDR3 spans 10 residues. The germline V gene has CDR1 SNHLY and CDR2 FYNNEI. V gave up 6 bases and J gave up 5 bases, with 4 bases separating them. The CDR3 nucleotides read TGTGCCAGCAGCCGCGAGACCCAGTACTTC. This translates into CASSRETQYF.

This clone has just a few counts. The V and J genes are TRBV7-9 and TRBJ1-1, with no clear D. Looked up from germline, CDR1 is SEHNR and CDR2 is FQNEAQ (reference sequence). The length of the CDR3 is 15 residues. Deletions cut 3 bases from V and 5 bases from J, with 16 bases between. The CDR3, as DNA: TGTGCCAGCAGCTTTTCGGTCAGTGCGGGAACTGAAGCTTTCTTT. Protein: CASSFSVSAGTEAFF.

This chain uses TRBV25-1 with TRBJ1-4; D is uncertain. The V gene's germline CDR1 is MGHDK and CDR2 SYGVNS. This CDR3 is 12 amino acids long. Trimming shortened V by 6 bases and J by 0 bases, and 2 bases separated the two germline ends. The CDR3 spells CASRATNEKLFF. DNA of the CDR3: TGTGCCAGCAGAGCAACTAATGAAAAACTGTTTTTT.

The CDR3 region is CASRADRGTLNTEAFF. The CDR3 region has the DNA TGTGCCAGCAGAGCGGACAGGGGGACGCTGAACACTGAAGCTTTCTTT. The chain employs TRBV7-9 and TRBJ1-1, with 10 bases matching TRBD1. This CDR3 is 16 amino acids long. Trimming removed 6 bases from V and 0 bases from J; junction bases left unmatched: 7. CDR1 and CDR2 (germline): SEHNR, FQNEAQ (reference sequence).

The genes are TRBV30 and TRBJ1-2; perhaps TRBD1 as D (6 bases). The germline gives CDR1 GTSNPN, CDR2 SVGIG (reference sequence). This CDR3 comprises 12 residues. Deletions cut 4 bases from V and 4 bases from J, with 10 bases between. CDR3 coding DNA: TGTGCCTGGACAGGGGCCGGCTATGGCTACACCTTC. This sequence encodes CAWTGAGYGYTF.

V is TRBV6-5 and J is TRBJ1-1; tentative D call: TRBD1 (6 bases). Germline V gives CDR1 MNHEY, CDR2 SVGAGI. The V and J ends lost 1 base and 5 bases respectively, with 14 bases between them. This CDR3 comprises 15 residues. CDR3 DNA: TGTGCCAGCAGTTACTTGGCAGGGGTTCGGACTGAAGCTTTCTTT. Translating gives CASSYLAGVRTEAFF.

The sample holds a few counts of this clone. The chain uses TRBV6-5 and TRBJ1-6; TRBD1 aligns across 9 bases. The junction had 2 bases not matched to a gene; V was cut back by 5 bases and J by 6 bases. This CDR3 has 14 residues. Germline V gene sequence: CDR1 MNHEY, CDR2 SVGAGI. DNA of the CDR3: TGTGCCAGCAGTCTGGGACAGGGTAATTCACCCCTCCACTTT. It translates to CASSLGQGNSPLHF.

The V call is TRBV2, the J call TRBJ1-2; 9 bases match TRBD1. The CDR3 length is 16 residues. Trimming at V came to 6 bases and at J to 1 base, leaving 9 bases not matched to a gene. Germline V gene data show CDR1 as SNHLY and CDR2 as FYNNEI. CDR3 nucleotide sequence: TGTGCCAGCAGGCCGGGACAGGGAGGAGGTAACTATGGCTACACCTTC. This codes for CASRPGQGGGNYGYTF.

The gene calls are TRBV7-9 and TRBJ2-3; 7 bases match TRBD2. V lost 1 base to trimming and J lost 4 bases; unmatched junction nucleotides: 8. CDR1 SEHNR and CDR2 FQNEAQ come from the germline V gene (reference sequence). The CDR3 totals 16 residues. The chain's CDR3 is CASSLGSLAEADTQYF. In DNA form, the CDR3 reads TGTGCCAGCAGCTTAGGGTCCCTAGCGGAGGCAGATACGCAGTATTTT.